These 15 T cell receptor beta chains originate from one sample sequenced in a study of T cells in localized non-small cell lung cancer. The assay was immunoSEQ multiplex PCR, and TCRdb's table has in-frame clones only and misses some. The sample contains 130,000 or so clones, approximately 88% of which appear only once. Sequencing was performed on peripheral blood, taken before any cancer treatment. The receptors were gathered from a female donor at least 60 years old with stage I lung adenocarcinoma.

The genes are TRBV7-9 and TRBJ2-3; 9 bases fit TRBD2. V gave up 3 bases and J gave up 5 bases; unmatched junction bases: 6. Germline V CDR1 and CDR2: SEHNR, FQNEAQ (reference sequence). The CDR3 contains 15 residues. CDR3 coding DNA: TGTGCCAGCAGCTTTATTCGAGCGGGAGGAGATACGCAGTATTTT. Protein sequence: CASSFIRAGGDTQYF.

This sequence joins TRBV5-1 and TRBJ2-3, with 16 nucleotides matching TRBD2. J was trimmed by 4 bases and V by 4 bases; bases with no gene match: 3. CDR3 length equals 16 residues. Per the germline V gene, CDR1 is SGHRS and CDR2 is YFSETQ. CDR3 in DNA: TGCGCCAGCAGCCCGGGGACTAGCGGGAGGGCAGATACGCAGTATTTT. It encodes CASSPGTSGRADTQYF.

The chain is built from TRBV18 and TRBJ2-3; D is unresolved. The V gene lost 1 base and the J gene lost 2 bases, with 7 bases spanning the gap. This CDR3 contains 14 residues. Germline CDR1 KGHSH, CDR2 LQKENI. CDR3 sequence reads: CASSPQVSTDTQYF. CDR3 nucleotides: TGTGCCAGCTCACCACAAGTCTCCACAGATACGCAGTATTTT.

The CDR3 nucleotides read TGTGCCAGCAGTATCCGAGAGACCCAGTACTTC. Protein: CASSIRETQYF. This rearrangement joins TRBV27 to TRBJ2-5; no definite D call. Per the germline V gene, CDR1 is MNHEY and CDR2 is SMNVEV (reference sequence). The CDR3 has 11 amino acids. The V gene lost 5 bases and the J gene lost 4 bases, with 5 bases spanning the gap.

This clone was seen once. This rearrangement joins TRBV11-2 to TRBJ2-1, with TRBD2 matching 8 bases. CDR1 and CDR2 (germline): SGHAT, FQNNGV. With V trimmed by 4 bases and J by 7 bases, 12 bases remained unmatched. The CDR3 is 16 residues long. CDR3 in DNA: TGTGCCAGCAGCTCCCTGAGGGGCGGGAGGAAAAATGAGCAGTTCTTC. Its translation: CASSSLRGGRKNEQFF.

The gene calls are TRBV19 and TRBJ1-2, with D unresolved. This CDR3 contains 14 residues. CDR1 is LNHDA, CDR2 SQIVND, per germline (reference sequence). V gave up 6 bases and J gave up 4 bases, with 15 bases separating them. CDR3 sequence reads: CASRGLRESYGYTF. CDR3 nucleotide sequence: TGTGCCAGTAGGGGTTTGAGGGAGAGCTATGGCTACACCTTC.

CDR3 residues: CASSRWDSDYGYTF. Here the CDR3 DNA reads TGTGCCAGCAGCCGATGGGACAGCGACTATGGCTACACCTTC. The chain combines TRBV6-6 with TRBJ1-2, with 7 nucleotides matching TRBD1. The V and J ends lost 6 bases and 3 bases, in that order; junction bases with no gene match: 7. CDR3 length equals 14 residues. Germline assignment: CDR1 MNHNY and CDR2 SVGAGI (reference sequence).

This clone turned up a few times. The J gene is TRBJ1-1, the V gene TRBV23-1, with unresolved D. TRBV23-1 falls under the ORF class, with uncertain function. The CDR3 length is 14 residues. Trimming pared 2 bases from V and 1 base from J, leaving 8 bases between. The DNA for the CDR3 is TGCGCCAGCAGTCAAAAGACAAAGAACACTGAAGCTTTCTTT. Its translation: CASSQKTKNTEAFF.

V usage is TRBV28 and J usage is TRBJ2-7, with a possible D match to TRBD1 (5 bases). The CDR3 extends over 14 amino acids. Germline lookup yields CDR1 MDHEN and CDR2 SYDVKM. Trimming pared 3 bases from V and 7 bases from J, leaving 16 bases between. CDR3 amino acids: CASSLIGRVVEQYF. CDR3 DNA sequence: TGTGCCAGCAGTTTGATAGGCAGGGTGGTTGAGCAGTACTTC.

The rearrangement links TRBV29-1 to TRBJ2-3; possible D gene TRBD1, 6 bases. Germline values: CDR1 SQVTM, CDR2 ANQGSEA. Trimming took off 7 bases at V and 4 bases at J, with 18 bases between the two ends. The CDR3 totals 14 residues. CDR3 protein: CSAVPRTAADTQYF. The CDR3, as DNA: TGCAGCGCCGTACCTCGGACAGCTGCAGATACGCAGTATTTT.

This sequence joins TRBV12-2 and TRBJ2-7; the DNA was not used to check the table's D call, TRBD1. TRBV12-2 is marked as a pseudogene. The CDR3 covers 12 residues. This CDR3 is CASRLAPREQYF. The CDR3, as DNA: TGTGCAAGTCGCTTGGCCCCCCGCGAGCAGTACTTC.

The rearrangement links TRBV5-1 to TRBJ2-5; D may be TRBD1 or TRBD2 (5 bases each). The V gene's germline CDR1 is SGHRS and CDR2 YFSETQ. V lost 4 bases and J lost 7, with 20 bases in between. The CDR3 consists of 15 residues. CDR3 nucleotides: TGCGCCAGCAGCACCGAGGGGATGCCTCTGGGGACCCAGTACTTC. Translating it yields CASSTEGMPLGTQYF.

The chain couples TRBV28 to TRBJ1-5, with unresolved D. The CDR3 loop spans 16 amino acids. The germline V and J ends were trimmed by 2 bases and 2 bases, with 13 bases remaining between them. Germline CDR1 reads MDHEN; CDR2 reads SYDVKM. This CDR3 is CASSLKEQLGNQPQHF. The CDR3 bases are TGTGCCAGCAGTTTAAAGGAGCAGCTGGGCAATCAGCCCCAGCATTTT.

The chain carries TRBV29-1 and TRBJ2-6, with D perhaps matching TRBD2 (5 bases). The germline V and J ends were trimmed by 2 bases and 2 bases, with 7 bases remaining between them. Germline V gives CDR1 SQVTM, CDR2 ANQGSEA. This CDR3 has 14 residues. Here the CDR3 reads CSVEYGTGANVLTF. In DNA form, the CDR3 reads TGCAGCGTTGAATACGGGACTGGGGCCAACGTCCTGACTTTC.

This chain joins TRBV5-1 and TRBJ2-1; 11 positions match TRBD2. V lost 3 bases and J lost 4; bases outside the gene matches: 6. The germline CDR1 and CDR2 sequences are SGHRS and YFSETQ. CDR3 length equals 16 residues. The CDR3 DNA reads TGCGCCAGCAGCTCTCCGGGACTAGCGGCATACAATGAGCAGTTCTTC. Encoded protein: CASSSPGLAAYNEQFF.